These 6 T cell receptor beta chains came from one sample sequenced in a study of a mutant IDH1 vaccine in newly diagnosed glioma. Documented time point: week 11, during vaccination. A 20-mer mutant IDH1 peptide at 300 ug was injected subcutaneously with topical imiquimod. The table came from immunoSEQ multiplex PCR; TCRdb's copy has only in-frame clones and leaves some out. Of some 59,000 clones in the sample, approximately 91% were seen once. These receptors' antigens are unknown. The sequencing used PBMCs, collected from a glioma patient whose treatment included an IDH1 peptide vaccine. The receptors were sampled from a man aged 35-49 years with glioma.

This chain joins TRBV19 and TRBJ1-6, with D unresolved. Germline CDR1 LNHDA, CDR2 SQIVND (reference sequence). The CDR3 contains 16 residues. V lost 3 bases, J lost 4 bases, and 13 bases lay in between. CDR3 sequence: CASSMIMEEYNSPLHF. The CDR3 nucleotides read TGTGCCAGTAGTATGATTATGGAGGAATATAATTCACCCCTCCACTTT.

The genes are TRBV7-2 and TRBJ1-2; D is perhaps TRBD1 (6 bases). Deletions cut 5 bases from V and 6 bases from J, with 22 bases between. In germline, CDR1 is SGHTA, CDR2 FQGNSA. The CDR3 consists of 16 residues. CDR3 in DNA: TGTGCCAGCAGCGTCCGGGGTGGGGGCGTGAAGAATGGCTACACCTTC. This translates into CASSVRGGGVKNGYTF.

This chain connects TRBV5-6 to TRBJ2-7; 7 bases match TRBD2. The CDR3 runs to 14 residues. After removal of 0 bases from V and 8 bases from J, the junction contained 8 bases not matched to a gene. Looked up from germline, CDR1 is SGHDT and CDR2 is YYEEEE. The DNA of the CDR3 is TGTGCCAGCAGCTTGGCCGCGGGAGCCAAGAAGCAGTACTTC. It translates to CASSLAAGAKKQYF.

In this sample, this clone is medium-sized. The rearrangement joins TRBV10-2 to TRBJ2-6, with TRBD1 as a possible D gene (5 bases). The CDR3 sequence is 15 residues long. CDR1 WSHSY and CDR2 SAAADI come from the germline V gene. Deletions cut 2 bases from V and 0 bases from J, with 5 bases between. The CDR3, as DNA: TGCGCCAGCAGTGAGACAGGCTCTGGGGCCAACGTCCTGACTTTC. This sequence encodes CASSETGSGANVLTF.

This clone was seen a single time. The chain carries TRBV19 and TRBJ2-7, with 8 bases fitting TRBD2. The V segment lost 5 bases and the J segment 2 bases; nucleotides outside the gene matches: 5. The CDR3 has 14 residues. CDR1 is LNHDA and CDR2 is SQIVND in the germline V gene (reference sequence). The CDR3 DNA sequence: TGTGCCAGTAGTTTGCGGGAGGCACCCTACGAGCAGTACTTC. This encodes CASSLREAPYEQYF.

This sequence joins TRBV28 and TRBJ2-3; the D call may be TRBD1 or TRBD2 (5 bases each). The germline gives CDR1 MDHEN, CDR2 SYDVKM. CDR3 length: 15 residues. V was clipped by 6 bases and J by 7 bases, with 20 bases between them. CDR3 coding DNA: TGTGCCAGCAGGACGGGGACGGGAAAGAGATATACGCAGTATTTT. Protein sequence: CASRTGTGKRYTQYF. The full variable domain, completed using reference TRBV28 and TRBJ2-3, is DVKVTQSSRYLVKRTGEKVFLECVQDMDHENMFWYRQDPGLGLRLIYFSYDVKMKEKGDIPEGYSVSREKKERFSLILESASTNQTSMYLCASRTGTGKRYTQYFGPGTRLTVL.